A single sample is the source of the 30 T cell receptor beta chains below, sequenced in a study of T cell clonotyping in hematopoietic cell transplantation (dated by TCRdb to about 2021). Library preparation employed the immunoSEQ multiplex PCR assay. TCRdb holds this immuneACCESS table with in-frame rearrangements only. Some clones are missing; in checked studies, unresolved V genes explain under half, and the rest has no known cause. Here the sample has around 12,000 clones; less than 60% occur a single time. The top ten hold about 10% of the sample. Sequenced: peripheral blood mononuclear cells. The receptor set was obtained from a man aged 45-65 years in good health. Some clones in this sample may be carry-over from other donors' samples.

CDR3 nucleotides: TGTGCCAGCAGTTATGGGGGGAGTGAAGCTTTCTTT. Amino acids: CASSYGGSEAFF. The rearrangement links TRBV6-5 to TRBJ1-1; D is perhaps TRBD1 (5 bases). Trimming shortened V by 3 bases and J by 7 bases, and 9 bases separated the two germline ends. Germline CDR1 reads MNHEY; CDR2 reads SVGAGI. The CDR3 is 12 residues long.

The rearrangement uses TRBV27 and TRBJ2-5; no reliable D call. Trimming pared 3 bases from V and 4 bases from J, leaving 15 bases between. Germline values: CDR1 MNHEY, CDR2 SMNVEV (reference sequence). The CDR3 is 15 residues long. The CDR3 sequence is CASSLMKGFAETQYF. The CDR3 DNA reads TGTGCCAGCAGTTTGATGAAAGGGTTCGCAGAGACCCAGTACTTC.

CDR3 sequence reads: CAWGGNSGEKLFF. The DNA of the CDR3 is TGTGCCTGGGGCGGGAATTCCGGGGAAAAACTGTTTTTT. V gene TRBV30 combines with J gene TRBJ1-4; D is unresolved. Germline assignment: CDR1 GTSNPN and CDR2 SVGIG (reference sequence). Trimming took off 5 bases at V and 8 bases at J, with 15 bases between the two ends. The CDR3 totals 13 residues.

The chain links TRBV30 to TRBJ1-2; perhaps TRBD1 as D (5 bases). Deletions cut 0 bases from V and 4 bases from J, with 9 bases between. Germline V lookup: CDR1 GTSNPN, CDR2 SVGIG (reference sequence). The CDR3 runs to 13 residues. CDR3 nucleotides: TGTGCCTGGAGTGTATCCCAGGGCTATGGCTACACCTTC. It codes for CAWSVSQGYGYTF.

This sequence joins TRBV6-5 and TRBJ1-1; D may be TRBD1 (5 bases). Germline V lookup: CDR1 MNHEY, CDR2 SVGAGI. The CDR3 spans 12 residues. V was pared by 0 bases and J by 14 bases, with 13 bases between. The CDR3 loop is CASSYSSGWLFF. The CDR3 bases are TGTGCCAGCAGTTACTCTTCAGGGTGGCTATTCTTT.

This rearrangement joins TRBV29-1 to TRBJ2-1, with TRBD1 matching over 10 bases. V gave up 6 bases and J gave up 4 bases; unmatched junction bases: 6. The CDR3 covers 14 residues. CDR1 SQVTM and CDR2 ANQGSEA come from the germline V gene. This chain's CDR3 is CSVSGTGVYNEQFF. CDR3 DNA sequence: TGCAGCGTCTCCGGGACAGGGGTATACAATGAGCAGTTCTTC.

The chain uses TRBV6-1 and TRBJ2-7, with D perhaps matching TRBD2 (7 bases). V lost 7 bases to trimming and J lost 2 bases, with 15 bases between them. The CDR3 runs to 14 residues. Germline V gene data show CDR1 as MNHNS and CDR2 as SASEGT. The DNA of the CDR3 is TGTGCCAGCACCAACGAAGGGGGGGCCTACGAGCAGTACTTC. Translated: CASTNEGGAYEQYF.

This clone occurred a few times. The chain employs TRBV30 and TRBJ1-1; D is ambiguous. CDR1 is GTSNPN, CDR2 SVGIG, per germline (reference sequence). Trimming took 1 base from V and 1 from J, leaving 10 bases between them. The CDR3 length is 14 residues. The CDR3 loop is CAWSAVTPNTEAFF. CDR3 nucleotides: TGTGCCTGGAGTGCGGTGACACCGAACACTGAAGCTTTCTTT. Combining the CDR3 with reference TRBV30 and TRBJ1-1 gives the whole variable domain SQTIHQWPATLVQPVGSPLSLECTVEGTSNPNLYWYRQAAGRGLQLLFYSVGIGQISSEVPQNLSASRPQDRQFILSSKKLLLSDSGFYLCAWSAVTPNTEAFFGQGTRLTVV.

This chain uses TRBV29-1 with TRBJ2-6; 11 bases are a match to TRBD1. Germline values: CDR1 SQVTM, CDR2 ANQGSEA. The CDR3 covers 16 residues. V trimming: 4 bases; J trimming: 3 bases; junction bases outside the gene matches: 5. The chain's CDR3 is CSVGAGQGDGANVLTF. CDR3 nucleotide sequence: TGCAGCGTTGGGGCGGGACAGGGGGATGGGGCCAACGTCCTGACTTTC.

This clone was seen only a few times. The V gene is TRBV4-3, the J gene TRBJ1-6; a possible D gene is TRBD1 (5 bases). The CDR3 has 15 residues. Germline V gene data show CDR1 as LGHNA and CDR2 as YSLEER. Trimming stripped 3 bases from V and 9 bases from J, with 15 bases between. CDR3 protein: CASSQDSGTGSPLHF. As DNA, the CDR3 is TGCGCCAGCAGCCAGGACTCCGGGACTGGTTCACCCCTCCACTTT.

This chain connects TRBV29-1 to TRBJ1-2, with 9 bases that match TRBD1. Losses at the gene ends were 7 bases for V and 4 bases for J; bases not matched to a gene: 13. Germline CDR1 reads SQVTM; CDR2 reads ANQGSEA. The CDR3 sequence is 15 residues long. In nucleotides, the CDR3 is TGCAGCGCCCAACCCGGGACAGGGACAACCTATGGCTACACCTTC. Its translation is CSAQPGTGTTYGYTF.

V is TRBV4-3 and J is TRBJ2-1, with 10 bases identical to TRBD2. The germline V gene encodes CDR1 LGHNA and CDR2 YSLEER. The CDR3 has 17 residues. Unmatched junction bases numbered 10, after V lost 1 base and J lost 7 bases. The DNA for the CDR3 is TGCGCCAGCAGCCAAGCCTATCCTAGCGGGAGTAAGAATGAGCAGTTCTTC. This gives the protein CASSQAYPSGSKNEQFF.

The genes are TRBV7-8 and TRBJ2-7; D unclear. Germline CDR1 reads SGHVS; CDR2 reads FQNEAQ. This CDR3 spans 11 amino acids. The V and J ends lost 0 bases and 7 bases respectively, with 4 bases between them. Written as DNA, the CDR3 is TGTGCCAGCAGCTTAGCGCATGAGCAGTACTTC. It translates to CASSLAHEQYF.

The chain is built from TRBV19 and TRBJ1-5; no clear D gene. Deletions cut 3 bases from V and 6 bases from J, with 6 bases between. This CDR3 has 12 amino acids. Germline V lookup: CDR1 LNHDA, CDR2 SQIVND (reference sequence). Written as DNA, the CDR3 is TGTGCCAGTAGTATCGGCGTTCAGCCCCAGCATTTT. Translating it yields CASSIGVQPQHF.

This clone ranks as medium-sized. V gene TRBV30 combines with J gene TRBJ1-2; D not certain. Trimming took off 1 base at V and 2 bases at J, with 8 bases between the two ends. CDR1 and CDR2 (germline): GTSNPN, SVGIG (reference sequence). This CDR3 has 13 amino acids. The CDR3 DNA is TGTGCCTGGAGTGCAAGGGTCAACTATGGCTACACCTTC. It translates to CAWSARVNYGYTF.

The chain joins TRBV29-1 to TRBJ1-5; possibly TRBD1 for D (5 bases). Trimming left V 4 bases short and J 4 bases short, with 8 bases between. The CDR3 covers 12 residues. Germline assignment: CDR1 SQVTM and CDR2 ANQGSEA. The CDR3: CSVAAGNQPQHF. In DNA, the CDR3 is TGCAGCGTTGCTGCAGGGAATCAGCCCCAGCATTTT.

The chain uses TRBV10-3 and TRBJ1-1, with D perhaps TRBD1 (5 bases). Per germline, CDR1 ENHRY and CDR2 SYGVKD. The CDR3 contains 13 residues. V was pared by 3 bases and J by 1 base, with 6 bases between. In DNA form, the CDR3 reads TGTGCCATCAGTGACGGACAGAACACTGAAGCTTTCTTT. Amino acids: CAISDGQNTEAFF.

V usage is TRBV30 and J usage is TRBJ1-4; D perhaps matches TRBD1 (5 bases). In germline, CDR1 is GTSNPN, CDR2 SVGIG (reference sequence). V dropped 1 base and J dropped 8 bases, with 14 bases sitting between them. This CDR3 has 14 residues. CDR3 residues: CAWSGGGAQEKLFF. CDR3 DNA sequence: TGTGCCTGGAGTGGAGGAGGGGCCCAAGAAAAACTGTTTTTT. Together with reference TRBV30 and TRBJ1-4, the CDR3 gives the full variable domain: SQTIHQWPATLVQPVGSPLSLECTVEGTSNPNLYWYRQAAGRGLQLLFYSVGIGQISSEVPQNLSASRPQDRQFILSSKKLLLSDSGFYLCAWSGGGAQEKLFFGSGTQLSVL.

This chain links TRBV13 with TRBJ1-2, with 8 bases identical to TRBD1. This CDR3 region has 14 residues. V was clipped by 5 bases and J by 6 bases; unmatched bases: 8. Per the germline V gene, CDR1 is PRHDT and CDR2 is FYEKMQ (reference sequence). The CDR3: CASSGRTGRDGYTF. CDR3 nucleotides: TGTGCCAGCAGCGGCCGGACAGGGCGAGATGGCTACACCTTC.

J is TRBJ1-4 and V is TRBV20-1; no firm D call. This CDR3 has 11 amino acids. The ends were cut back, 5 bases at V and 8 bases at J, with 9 bases in the middle. Germline V gives CDR1 DFQATT, CDR2 SNEGSKA (reference sequence). CDR3 region: CSAVLREKLFF. In DNA, the CDR3 is TGCAGTGCTGTGTTGCGGGAAAAACTGTTTTTT.

The rearrangement uses TRBV4-3 and TRBJ2-7, with D perhaps TRBD1 (5 bases). The CDR3 has 15 amino acids. Trimming stripped 1 base from V and 0 bases from J, with 10 bases between. In germline, CDR1 is LGHNA, CDR2 YSLEER. The CDR3 DNA is TGCGCCAGCAGCCAAGGTCGTACAGGCTCCTACGAGCAGTACTTC. Protein sequence: CASSQGRTGSYEQYF.

This clone was observed a handful of times. This chain uses TRBV5-8 with TRBJ1-5, with a possible D match to TRBD1 (5 bases). CDR3 length: 14 amino acids. Germline V lookup: CDR1 SGHTS, CDR2 YDEGEE. Trimming removed 4 bases from V and 6 bases from J, with 14 bases in between. The CDR3 bases are TGTGCCAGCAGCGCTTGGGGGAGTGGTCAGCCCCAGCATTTT. It encodes CASSAWGSGQPQHF.

The chain uses TRBV30 and TRBJ2-7, with D perhaps being TRBD1 or TRBD2 (5 bases each). This CDR3 comprises 12 residues. V was pared by 3 bases and J by 2 bases, with 8 bases between. Germline V gene sequence: CDR1 GTSNPN, CDR2 SVGIG (reference sequence). The CDR3 loop reads CAWSMGPYEQYF. As DNA, the CDR3 is TGTGCCTGGAGCATGGGACCCTACGAGCAGTACTTC.

This clone was recorded a few times. The J gene is TRBJ2-6, the V gene TRBV7-3, with D maybe TRBD2 (5 bases). The length of the CDR3 is 15 residues. Trimming removed 4 bases at V and 3 bases at J, with 10 bases between. Germline CDR1 SGHTA, CDR2 FQGTGA. DNA of the CDR3: TGTGCCAGCAGCTCCCCGACTATTGGGGCCAACGTCCTGACTTTC. Its translation is CASSSPTIGANVLTF.

This clone was detected a few times. The rearrangement uses TRBV6-5 and TRBJ2-7; the match to TRBD2 covers 9 bases. The CDR3 is 13 amino acids. Trimming removed 5 bases from V and 3 bases from J; junction bases left unmatched: 2. Per the germline V gene, CDR1 is MNHEY and CDR2 is SVGAGI. Here the CDR3 reads CASSSGRFYEQYF. The CDR3 DNA reads TGTGCCAGCAGTAGCGGGAGGTTCTACGAGCAGTACTTC.

This chain links TRBV6-1 with TRBJ1-6; maybe TRBD1 (5 bases). CDR3 length: 15 residues. Germline CDR1 reads MNHNS; CDR2 reads SASEGT. V dropped 6 bases and J dropped 8 bases, with 17 bases sitting between them. The CDR3: CASRETATTYSPLHF. The CDR3 DNA reads as TGTGCCAGCAGAGAGACAGCTACAACATATTCACCCCTCCACTTT.

J is TRBJ2-2 and V is TRBV30; TRBD1 matches at 11 bases. This CDR3 comprises 15 residues. The V and J ends lost 0 bases and 6 bases, in that order; junction bases with no gene match: 3. Germline CDR1 and CDR2: GTSNPN and SVGIG (reference sequence). This chain's CDR3 is CAWSVGTGGPGELFF. In nucleotides, the CDR3 is TGTGCCTGGAGTGTAGGGACAGGGGGTCCCGGGGAGCTGTTTTTT.

Only one count was recorded for this clone. The rearrangement uses TRBV7-9 and TRBJ1-1; D is undetermined. Germline-derived CDR1 and CDR2 are SEHNR and FQNEAQ (reference sequence). The CDR3 is 14 amino acids. V lost 3 bases and J lost 5, with 13 bases in between. The CDR3 here is CASSLAGAGTEAFF. CDR3 coding DNA: TGTGCCAGCAGCTTGGCAGGAGCTGGGACTGAAGCTTTCTTT. The whole variable domain, filled in from reference TRBV7-9 and TRBJ1-1, reads DTGVSQNPRHKITKRGQNVTFRCDPISEHNRLYWYRQTLGQGPEFLTYFQNEAQLEKSRLLSDRFSAERPKGSFSTLEIQRTEQGDSAMYLCASSLAGAGTEAFFGQGTRLTVV.

This sequence joins TRBV30 and TRBJ1-4, with D maybe TRBD1 (5 bases). The V gene lost 1 base and the J gene lost 5 bases, with 14 bases spanning the gap. Germline V CDR1 and CDR2: GTSNPN, SVGIG (reference sequence). The CDR3 is 15 residues long. DNA of the CDR3: TGTGCCTGGAGTGCGACTCTAAGGGGAAATGAAAAACTGTTTTTT. This encodes CAWSATLRGNEKLFF. Filled out from reference TRBV30 and TRBJ1-4, the complete variable domain reads SQTIHQWPATLVQPVGSPLSLECTVEGTSNPNLYWYRQAAGRGLQLLFYSVGIGQISSEVPQNLSASRPQDRQFILSSKKLLLSDSGFYLCAWSATLRGNEKLFFGSGTQLSVL.

The chain uses TRBV29-1 and TRBJ2-3; D is unclear. CDR1 is SQVTM and CDR2 is ANQGSEA in the germline V gene. The V gene lost 4 bases and the J gene lost 2 bases, with 10 bases spanning the gap. The CDR3 is 13 residues long. CDR3 sequence: CSVGYPNTDTQYF. Written as DNA, the CDR3 is TGCAGCGTTGGGTACCCAAACACAGATACGCAGTATTTT.